This record concerns one T cell receptor (beta chain) sequence. The target antigen is unknown. The data stem from a study of cytomegalovirus exposure and HLA in healthy donors. Findings and limits, study-wide: Most TCR sequences showed up rarely, but some public TCRs showed up in many donors. Analysis performed later found roughly 17,000 TCR beta sequences associated with HLA alleles at 0.05 false discovery rate.

With V trimmed by 2 bases and J by 3 bases, 6 bases remained unmatched. Germline V gene data show CDR1 as MNHEY and CDR2 as SVGAGI. The CDR3 covers 16 residues. Use of 60 Vbeta and 13 Jbeta primers characterized the PCR. The authors' processing: Later, an analysis found some 80 million unique TCR beta chains, and some 10 million of these were shared. Profiled with immunoSEQ multiplex PCR; TCRdb holds only in-frame clones, not every one. The D gene and trimming were derived from the DNA, and the V and J assignments and clone size from that table. The sample lists under 150,000 clones; roughly three quarters were seen once.

The chain joins TRBV6-5 to TRBJ1-1, with 10 bases aligning to TRBD1. The material sequenced was PBMCs. The TCR was taken from a male donor in good health and CMV-seronegative. CDR3: CASSYASGTGDTEAFF. DNA for the CDR3: TGTGCCAGCAGTTACGCTTCCGGGACAGGGGACACTGAAGCTTTCTTT.